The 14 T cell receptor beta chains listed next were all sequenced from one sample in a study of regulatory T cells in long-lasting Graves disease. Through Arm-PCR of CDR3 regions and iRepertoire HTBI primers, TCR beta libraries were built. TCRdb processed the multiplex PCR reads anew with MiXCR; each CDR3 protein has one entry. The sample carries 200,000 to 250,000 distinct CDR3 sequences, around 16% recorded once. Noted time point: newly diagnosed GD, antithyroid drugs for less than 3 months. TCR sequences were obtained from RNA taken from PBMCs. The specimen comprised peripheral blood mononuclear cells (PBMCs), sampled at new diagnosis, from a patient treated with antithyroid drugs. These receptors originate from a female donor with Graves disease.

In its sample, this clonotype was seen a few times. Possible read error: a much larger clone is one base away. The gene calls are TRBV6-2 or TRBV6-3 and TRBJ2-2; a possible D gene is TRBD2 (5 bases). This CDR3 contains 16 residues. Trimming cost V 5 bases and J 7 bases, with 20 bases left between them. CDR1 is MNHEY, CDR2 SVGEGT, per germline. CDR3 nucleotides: TGTGCCAGCAGTCCGTGGCTAGCTCAAGTCGGCGGGGAGCTGTTTTTT. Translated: CASSPWLAQVGGELFF.

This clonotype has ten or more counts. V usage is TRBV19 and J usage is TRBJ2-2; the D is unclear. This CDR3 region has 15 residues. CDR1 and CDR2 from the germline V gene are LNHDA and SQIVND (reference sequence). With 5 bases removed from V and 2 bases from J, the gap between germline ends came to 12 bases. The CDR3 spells CASSPTATNTGELFF. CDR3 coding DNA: TGTGCCAGTAGTCCCACAGCGACTAACACCGGGGAGCTGTTTTTT. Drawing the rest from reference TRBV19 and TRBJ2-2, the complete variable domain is DGGITQSPKYLFRKEGQNVTLSCEQNLNHDAMYWYRQDPGQGLRLIYYSQIVNDFQKGDIAEGYSVSREKKESFPLTVTSAQKNPTAFYLCASSPTATNTGELFFGEGSRLTVL.

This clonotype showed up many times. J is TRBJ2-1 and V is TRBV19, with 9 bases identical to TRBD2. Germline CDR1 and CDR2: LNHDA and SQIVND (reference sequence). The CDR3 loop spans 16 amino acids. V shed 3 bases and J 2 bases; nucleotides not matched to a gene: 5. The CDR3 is CASSILAGGAYNEQFF. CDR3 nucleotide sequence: TGTGCCAGTAGTATTCTGGCGGGAGGGGCCTACAATGAGCAGTTCTTC.

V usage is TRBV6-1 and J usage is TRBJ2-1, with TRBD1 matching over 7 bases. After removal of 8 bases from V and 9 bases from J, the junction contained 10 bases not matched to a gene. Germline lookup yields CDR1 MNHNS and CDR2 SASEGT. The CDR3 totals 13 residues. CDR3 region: CASWGQLNSEQFF. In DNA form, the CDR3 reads TGTGCCAGCTGGGGACAGTTGAACAGTGAGCAGTTCTTC.

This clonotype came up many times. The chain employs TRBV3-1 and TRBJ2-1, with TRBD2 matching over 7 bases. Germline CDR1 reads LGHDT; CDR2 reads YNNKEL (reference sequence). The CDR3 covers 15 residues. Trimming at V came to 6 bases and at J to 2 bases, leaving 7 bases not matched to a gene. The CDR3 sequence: CASSPGTIAYNEQFF. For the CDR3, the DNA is TGTGCCAGCAGTCCCGGGACTATCGCCTACAATGAGCAGTTCTTC.

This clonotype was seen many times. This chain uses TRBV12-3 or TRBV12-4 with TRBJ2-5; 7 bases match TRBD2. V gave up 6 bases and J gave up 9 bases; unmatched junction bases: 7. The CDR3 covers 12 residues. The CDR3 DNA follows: TGTGCCAGCAGCCCCCCTGGGGGGGCCCAGTACTTC. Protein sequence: CASSPPGGAQYF.

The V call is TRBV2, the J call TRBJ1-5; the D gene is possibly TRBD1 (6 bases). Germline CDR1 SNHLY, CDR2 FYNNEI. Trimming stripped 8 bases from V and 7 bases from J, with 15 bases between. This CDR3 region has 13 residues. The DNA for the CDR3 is TGTGCCAGCCAGTTAGGGGGATCACAGCCCCAGCATTTT. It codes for CASQLGGSQPQHF.

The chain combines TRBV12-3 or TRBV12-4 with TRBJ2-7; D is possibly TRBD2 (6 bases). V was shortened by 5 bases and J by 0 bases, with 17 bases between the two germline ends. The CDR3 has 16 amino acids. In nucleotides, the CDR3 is TGTGCCAGCAGTCCATCACTAGCAGCGAGCTCCTACGAGCAGTACTTC. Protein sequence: CASSPSLAASSYEQYF.

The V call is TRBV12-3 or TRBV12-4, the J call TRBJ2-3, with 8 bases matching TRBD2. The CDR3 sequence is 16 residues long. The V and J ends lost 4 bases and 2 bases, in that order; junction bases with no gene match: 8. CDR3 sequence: CASSYQAGVSTDTQYF. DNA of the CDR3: TGTGCCAGCAGTTATCAAGCGGGGGTTTCCACAGATACGCAGTATTTT.

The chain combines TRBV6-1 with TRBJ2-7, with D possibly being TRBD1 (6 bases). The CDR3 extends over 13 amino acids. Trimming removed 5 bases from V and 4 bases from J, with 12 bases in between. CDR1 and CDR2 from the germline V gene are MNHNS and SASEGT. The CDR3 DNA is TGTGCCAGCAGTAAAACAGGGATGTACGAGCAGTACTTC. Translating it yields CASSKTGMYEQYF.

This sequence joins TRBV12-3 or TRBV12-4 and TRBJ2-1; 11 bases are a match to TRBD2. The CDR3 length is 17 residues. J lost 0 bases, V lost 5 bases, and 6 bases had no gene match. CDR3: CASSRYSGGVSYNEQFF. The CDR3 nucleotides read TGTGCCAGCAGTCGGTATAGCGGGGGGGTCTCCTACAATGAGCAGTTCTTC.

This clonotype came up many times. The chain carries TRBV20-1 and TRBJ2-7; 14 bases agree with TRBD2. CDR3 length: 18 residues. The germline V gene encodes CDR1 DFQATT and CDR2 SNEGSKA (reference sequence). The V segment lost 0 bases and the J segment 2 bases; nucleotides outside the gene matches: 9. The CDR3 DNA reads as TGCAGTGCTAGAGATAATGGACTAGCGGGAGGCGATACCTACGAGCAGTACTTC. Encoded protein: CSARDNGLAGGDTYEQYF.

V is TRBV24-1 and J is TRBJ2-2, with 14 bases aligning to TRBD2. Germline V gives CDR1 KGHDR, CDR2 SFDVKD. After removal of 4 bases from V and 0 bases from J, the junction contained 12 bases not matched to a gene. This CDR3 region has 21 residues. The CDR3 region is CATSDNSGTSGRGANTGELFF. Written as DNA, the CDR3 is TGTGCCACCAGTGACAACTCCGGGACTAGCGGGAGAGGCGCGAACACCGGGGAGCTGTTTTTT.

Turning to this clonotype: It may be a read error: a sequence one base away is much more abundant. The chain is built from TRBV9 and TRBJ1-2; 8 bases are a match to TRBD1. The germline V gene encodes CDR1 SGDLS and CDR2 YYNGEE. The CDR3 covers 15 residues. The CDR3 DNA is TGTGCCAGCAGCCCAAAGGACAGGGCTAACTATGGCTACATCTTC. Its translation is CASSPKDRANYGYIF.